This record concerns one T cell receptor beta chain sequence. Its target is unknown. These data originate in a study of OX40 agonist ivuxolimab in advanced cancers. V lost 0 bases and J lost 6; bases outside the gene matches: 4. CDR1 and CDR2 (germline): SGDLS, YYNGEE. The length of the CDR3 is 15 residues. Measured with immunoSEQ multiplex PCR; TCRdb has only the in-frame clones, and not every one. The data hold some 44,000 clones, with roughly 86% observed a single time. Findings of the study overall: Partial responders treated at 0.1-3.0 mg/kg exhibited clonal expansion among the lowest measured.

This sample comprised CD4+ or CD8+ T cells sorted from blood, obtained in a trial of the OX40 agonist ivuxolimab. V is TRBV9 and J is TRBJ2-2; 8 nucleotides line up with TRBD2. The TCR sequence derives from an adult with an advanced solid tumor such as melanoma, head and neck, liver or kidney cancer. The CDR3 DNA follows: TGTGCCAGCAGCGTAGGGACTAGCCCACCCGGGGAGCTGTTTTTT. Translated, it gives CASSVGTSPPGELFF.